These T cell receptor beta chains were read from a single sample in a study of shared clonotypes between healthy human individuals. Measured with immunoSEQ multiplex PCR; TCRdb has only the in-frame clones, and not every one. The sample lists about 640,000 clones, less than 80% occurring once. Sequencing was carried out using memory CD4+ T cells sorted from blood. These receptor sequences come from a woman in her 30s in good health. CDR3s include the opening cysteine and the closing phenylalanine or tryptophan. The D gene is left open where the match is weak. Part of the rows lack a size; the others show once, few, many or a class for expanded clones.

V gene	J gene	D gene	CDR3 length	clone size	CDR3 DNA	CDR3 protein
TRBV6-5	TRBJ2-6	-	14	once	TGTGCCACTTTGGACAACTCTGGGGCCAACGTCCTGACTTTC	CATLDNSGANVLTF
TRBV18	TRBJ2-1	-	17	once	TGTGCCAGCTCACCACTAAGGATAGGGGCGACCTACAATGAGCAGTTCTTC	CASSPLRIGATYNEQFF
TRBV5-1	TRBJ1-4	TRBD1	15	few	TGCGCCAGCAGCTTGTTGGGGACAGGGGAAGAAAAACTGTTTTTT	CASSLLGTGEEKLFF
TRBV5-4	TRBJ2-1	TRBD2	16	-	TGTGCCAGCAGCACACCGACTAGCGGTTCCTACAATGAGCAGTTCTTC	CASSTPTSGSYNEQFF
TRBV25-1	TRBJ2-1	TRBD2	17	-	TGTGCCAGCAGTGCCGGACTAGCGGGAGTGGTTTACGATGAGCAGTTCTTC	CASSAGLAGVVYDEQFF
TRBV21-1	TRBJ2-7	-	14	-	TGTGCCAGCAGTTCGCCAGGGGGACCCTACGAGCAGTACTTC	CASSSPGGPYEQYF
TRBV6-5	TRBJ1-1	-	15	once	TGTGCCAGCAGTTACTCGACGGTGGGGAACACTGAAGCTTTCTTT	CASSYSTVGNTEAFF
TRBV7-2	TRBJ2-7	-	15	-	TGTGCCAGCAGCCTCATCGGGTTAGGGACCTACGAGCAGTACTTC	CASSLIGLGTYEQYF
TRBV5-4	TRBJ1-1	-	14	-	TGTGCCAGCAGCCATGACACGTACTGGACTGAAGCTTTCTTT	CASSHDTYWTEAFF
TRBV28	TRBJ1-2	TRBD1	17	few	TGTGCCAGCTCATTGACGACAGGGGTCGCGGACAACAACGGCTACACCTTC	CASSLTTGVADNNGYTF
TRBV6-6	TRBJ1-2	TRBD1	12	-	TGTGCCAGCAGTTCACAGGGGGGTGGCTACACCTTC	CASSSQGGGYTF
TRBV19	TRBJ2-1	TRBD2	12	-	TGTGCCATCGGACTAGCGGGCAATGAGCAGTTCTTC	CAIGLAGNEQFF
TRBV19	TRBJ2-6	-	17	-	TGTGCCAGTAGTCTTCGGCGGGCGCGCTCTGGGGCCAACGTCCTGACTTTC	CASSLRRARSGANVLTF
TRBV5-1	TRBJ2-7	TRBD1	15	-	TGCGCCAGCAGCATCACCGGGACAGGGGCGAGCGAGCAGTACTTC	CASSITGTGASEQYF
TRBV28	TRBJ1-5	-	17	-	TGTGCCAGCAGTATCTATGGACAGACGGACACCAATCAGCCCCAGCATTTT	CASSIYGQTDTNQPQHF
TRBV7-8	TRBJ2-5	-	16	few	TGTGCCAGCAGCTCGCCATACAGGGAACGGAAAGAGACCCAGTACTTC	CASSSPYRERKETQYF
TRBV7-2	TRBJ1-5	-	15	once	TGTGCCAGCAGCTTAGTGGACGGGTTAGGACAGCCCCAGCATTTT	CASSLVDGLGQPQHF
TRBV14	TRBJ1-1	-	17	-	TGTGCCAGCAGCCAAGAGCAGGGGTTTTTTCTGTCCGCTGAAGCTTTCTTT	CASSQEQGFFLSAEAFF
TRBV28	TRBJ2-1	TRBD2	14	-	TGTGCCAGCAGTTTACTAGCGGGGAGGAATGAGCAGTTCTTC	CASSLLAGRNEQFF
TRBV5-1	TRBJ2-7	-	13	-	TGCGCCAGCAGCTTGAACACAGCCTACGAGCAGTACTTC	CASSLNTAYEQYF